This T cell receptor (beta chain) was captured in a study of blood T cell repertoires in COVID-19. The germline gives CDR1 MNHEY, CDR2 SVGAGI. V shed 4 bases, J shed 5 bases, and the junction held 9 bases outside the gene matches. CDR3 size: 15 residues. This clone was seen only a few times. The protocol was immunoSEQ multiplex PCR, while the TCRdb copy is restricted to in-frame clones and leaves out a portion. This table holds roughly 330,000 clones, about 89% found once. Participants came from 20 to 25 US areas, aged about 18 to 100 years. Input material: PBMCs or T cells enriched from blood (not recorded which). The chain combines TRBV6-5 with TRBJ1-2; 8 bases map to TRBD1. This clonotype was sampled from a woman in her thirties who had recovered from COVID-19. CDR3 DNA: TGTGCCAGCAGTTTTGGACAGGGAAGGCTATATGGCTACACCTTC. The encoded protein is CASSFGQGRLYGYTF.